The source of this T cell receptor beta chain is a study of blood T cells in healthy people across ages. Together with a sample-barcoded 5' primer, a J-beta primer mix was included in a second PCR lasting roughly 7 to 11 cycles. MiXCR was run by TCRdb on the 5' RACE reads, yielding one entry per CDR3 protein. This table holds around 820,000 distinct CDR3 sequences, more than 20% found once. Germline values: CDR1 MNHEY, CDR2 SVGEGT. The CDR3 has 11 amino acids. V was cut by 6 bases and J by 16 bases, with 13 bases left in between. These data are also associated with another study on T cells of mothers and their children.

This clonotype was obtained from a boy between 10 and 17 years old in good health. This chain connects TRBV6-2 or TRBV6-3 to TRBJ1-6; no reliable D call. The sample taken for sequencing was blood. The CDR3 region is CASSSSGPLHF. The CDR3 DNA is TGTGCCAGCAGCTCCTCCGGGCCGCTCCACTTT.